This entry concerns a single TCR beta chain. The antigen remains unidentified. This sample was taken from a study of CD8+ T cells in alopecia areata. Following RNA extraction, reverse transcription yielded cDNA that acted as the sequencing template. Assay: immunoSEQ multiplex PCR; the TCRdb copy retains only in-frame clones and omits some. The sample carries around 190,000 clones, just over 55% recorded once. Sorted populations comprised CD4+ and CD8+ T cells obtained from PBMCs. Study-wide results and caveats: Higher clonality than in normal scalp was seen in lesional scalp, especially alopecia totalis/universalis. Sequencing of scalp samples also includes resident alphabeta T cells from normal skin.

Trimming took off 3 bases at V and 6 bases at J, with 11 bases between the two ends. The CDR3 covers 13 residues. Per germline, CDR1 MGHRA and CDR2 YSYEKL. This chain connects TRBV4-1 to TRBJ1-1, with D tentatively TRBD1 (6 bases). What was sequenced was CD8+ T cells sorted from blood. The source of this sequence is a human donor in good health. This CDR3 is CASSQFGQSEAFF. CDR3 DNA: TGCGCCAGCAGCCAGTTCGGACAGTCTGAAGCTTTCTTT.